A single sample is the source of the 31 T cell receptor beta chains below, sequenced in a study of blood T cell repertoires in COVID-19. Only in-frame clones appear in the TCRdb table, and some are missing; sequencing was by immunoSEQ multiplex PCR. The sample includes 200,000 to 250,000 clones, just under 85% of them seen just once. Sequencing input: peripheral blood. The receptors derive from a woman aged 50 to 60 with active or convalescent COVID-19.

The chain uses TRBV29-1 and TRBJ2-1, with D possibly being TRBD2 (5 bases). Germline V gene data show CDR1 as SQVTM and CDR2 as ANQGSEA. The germline V and J ends were trimmed by 3 bases and 4 bases, with 16 bases remaining between them. The CDR3 totals 15 residues. The CDR3, as DNA: TGCAGCGTTGAGCGGGCTGGACTCCCTTACAATGAGCAGTTCTTC. This encodes CSVERAGLPYNEQFF.

The chain couples TRBV5-5 to TRBJ2-5; 11 bases match TRBD2. V dropped 4 bases and J dropped 4; count of bases not matched to a gene: 9. The germline V gene has CDR1 SGHKS and CDR2 YYEKEE (reference sequence). CDR3 size: 16 residues. The CDR3 spells CASSQPTSGSPETQYF. CDR3 DNA sequence: TGTGCCAGCAGCCAGCCCACTAGCGGGAGCCCAGAGACCCAGTACTTC.

The chain couples TRBV7-3 to TRBJ1-1; 9 nucleotides align to TRBD1. The CDR3 runs 13 residues. Germline CDR1 and CDR2: SGHTA and FQGTGA. V dropped 4 bases and J dropped 11; count of bases not matched to a gene: 8. The CDR3 region has the DNA TGTGCCAGCAGCTCAACAGGGGGCGCGGAGGCTTTCTTT. Its translation: CASSSTGGAEAFF.

The chain joins TRBV12-3 or TRBV12-4 to TRBJ1-1; 7 bases fit TRBD1. V lost 5 bases and J lost 7; bases outside the gene matches: 7. This CDR3 is 13 amino acids long. The CDR3 sequence: CASSPDRDGEAFF. In nucleotides, the CDR3 is TGTGCCAGCAGTCCCGACAGGGATGGTGAAGCTTTCTTT.

The table lists this clone with a few counts. Here the CDR3 DNA reads TGTGCCAGCAGCTCAGCTGACGGGTCCGAAGGTGGCTACACCTTC. As protein: CASSSADGSEGGYTF. The V call is TRBV7-6, the J call TRBJ1-2; D is uncertain. The CDR3 totals 15 residues. Trimming cost V 4 bases and J 7 bases, with 19 bases left between them. CDR1 is SGHVS, CDR2 FNYEAQ, per germline.

The rearrangement joins TRBV28 to TRBJ1-4; TRBD1 matches at 7 bases. Germline V gene sequence: CDR1 MDHEN, CDR2 SYDVKM. The CDR3 consists of 14 residues. V gave up 8 bases and J gave up 6 bases; unmatched junction bases: 9. The CDR3 coding sequence is TGTGCCAGCCGGGCGCCAGGGGGATATGAAAAACTGTTTTTT. It specifies CASRAPGGYEKLFF.

The chain uses TRBV7-9 and TRBJ1-2; possible D gene TRBD1, 5 bases. From germline, CDR1 is SEHNR and CDR2 FQNEAQ (reference sequence). With 4 bases removed from V and 13 bases from J, the gap between germline ends came to 13 bases. This CDR3 has 11 residues. In nucleotides, the CDR3 is TGTGCCAGCAGCTCGTCAGGGCTGAGCACCTTC. Amino acid sequence: CASSSSGLSTF. The full variable domain, in which reference TRBV7-9 and TRBJ1-2 provide the parts outside the CDR3, is DTGVSQNPRHKITKRGQNVTFRCDPISEHNRLYWYRQTLGQGPEFLTYFQNEAQLEKSRLLSDRFSAERPKGSFSTLEIQRTEQGDSAMYLCASSSSGLSTFGSGTRLTVV.

The chain recombines TRBV28 with TRBJ2-5; D might be TRBD1 (6 bases). The germline CDR1 and CDR2 sequences are MDHEN and SYDVKM. With 6 bases removed from V and 7 bases from J, the gap between germline ends came to 12 bases. The CDR3 consists of 12 residues. The CDR3 bases are TGTGCCAGCAGCTATGACAGGTGGACCCAGTACTTC. It encodes CASSYDRWTQYF.

This clone was found a few times. V gene TRBV4-1 combines with J gene TRBJ2-2; 8 nucleotides match TRBD1. Germline loops: CDR1 MGHRA, CDR2 YSYEKL. The CDR3 covers 17 residues. V was clipped by 5 bases and J by 1 base; unmatched bases: 9. CDR3 residues: CASSDRGGQENTGELFF. CDR3 sequence (DNA): TGCGCCAGCAGCGATAGAGGGGGACAGGAGAACACCGGGGAGCTGTTTTTT.

The chain combines TRBV6-4 with TRBJ2-1; TRBD1 is a possible D gene (6 bases). V lost 7 bases and J lost 9, with 16 bases in between. Germline CDR1 is MRHNA and CDR2 is SNTAGT. CDR3 length: 13 amino acids. CDR3 DNA sequence: TGTGCCAGCACAAGCGAGAGAGGGGGTGAGCAGTTCTTC. This translates into CASTSERGGEQFF.

This chain uses TRBV11-2 with TRBJ2-6; TRBD2 might be the D (6 bases). Germline values: CDR1 SGHAT, CDR2 FQNNGV. Trimming left V 3 bases short and J 3 bases short, with 9 bases between. CDR3 size: 15 residues. This chain's CDR3 is CASSFTRDGANVLTF. CDR3 bases: TGTGCCAGCAGCTTCACGCGGGATGGGGCCAACGTCCTGACTTTC.

The V gene is TRBV11-2, the J gene TRBJ2-7; 9 bases agree with TRBD1. V lost 1 base and J lost 0; bases outside the gene matches: 1. The CDR3 length is 15 residues. Germline CDR1 is SGHAT and CDR2 is FQNNGV. DNA of the CDR3: TGTGCCAGCAGCTTAGGGACAGGGGCCTCCTACGAGCAGTACTTC. Amino acids: CASSLGTGASYEQYF. Filled out from reference TRBV11-2 and TRBJ2-7, the complete variable domain reads EAGVAQSPRYKIIEKRQSVAFWCNPISGHATLYWYQQILGQGPKLLIQFQNNGVVDDSQLPKDRFSAERLKGVDSTLKIQPAKLEDSAVYLCASSLGTGASYEQYFGPGTRLTVT.

The J gene is TRBJ2-7, the V gene TRBV11-2; D might be TRBD1 (7 bases). The CDR3 is 14 amino acids. The V and J ends lost 5 bases and 4 bases respectively, with 15 bases between them. Germline values: CDR1 SGHAT, CDR2 FQNNGV. Written as DNA, the CDR3 is TGTGCCAGCAGCCCCCAGGGGGGTGGGTACGAGCAGTACGTC. Its protein product is CASSPQGGGYEQYV.

V gene TRBV18 combines with J gene TRBJ1-4; D is unresolved. Germline V gene lookup returns CDR1 KGHSH and CDR2 LQKENI. Between the trimmed V and J ends, which lost 3 bases and 7 bases, there was a span of 18 bases. CDR3 length equals 16 residues. CDR3 residues: CASSPLEGGDSEKLFF. The CDR3 region has the DNA TGTGCCAGCTCACCTCTGGAGGGAGGAGATAGTGAAAAACTGTTTTTT.

The chain couples TRBV10-3 to TRBJ1-4; 7 nucleotides line up with TRBD1. The CDR3 spans 13 residues. From germline, CDR1 is ENHRY and CDR2 SYGVKD. Losses at the gene ends were 8 bases for V and 8 bases for J; bases not matched to a gene: 8. The chain's CDR3 is CAICGTDKEKLFF. Written as DNA, the CDR3 is TGTGCCATCTGCGGGACAGACAAGGAAAAACTGTTTTTT.

The chain carries TRBV30 and TRBJ2-7; 11 bases match TRBD2. The CDR3 is made up of 16 amino acids. Germline CDR1 is GTSNPN and CDR2 is SVGIG (reference sequence). The J segment lost 2 bases and the V segment lost 4 bases, leaving 10 bases of the junction unmatched. As DNA, the CDR3 is TGTGCCTGGACCGCGGTAGCGGGAGGGGGGACCTACGAGCAGTACTTC. This encodes CAWTAVAGGGTYEQYF.

This chain connects TRBV7-2 to TRBJ2-3; 10 nucleotides agree with TRBD1. This CDR3 spans 14 amino acids. Germline loops: CDR1 SGHTA, CDR2 FQGNSA. J was trimmed by 6 bases and V by 4 bases; bases with no gene match: 4. CDR3 protein: CASSWGQGMDTQYF. CDR3 nucleotide sequence: TGTGCCAGCAGCTGGGGACAGGGGATGGATACGCAGTATTTT.

The CDR3 DNA reads as TGTGCCAGCAGTTTACAGGGGGCGGCTTATGGCTACACCTTC. Its translation: CASSLQGAAYGYTF. The chain has TRBV28 and TRBJ1-2; 8 positions agree with TRBD1. The junction had 4 bases not matched to a gene; V was cut back by 2 bases and J by 5 bases. The germline CDR1 and CDR2 sequences are MDHEN and SYDVKM. This CDR3 has 14 amino acids.

This clone came up once. The genes are TRBV2 and TRBJ1-2, with D hard to call. Trimming took off 4 bases at V and 6 bases at J, with 9 bases between the two ends. Germline lookup yields CDR1 SNHLY and CDR2 FYNNEI. This CDR3 spans 12 amino acids. CDR3 sequence reads: CASSGLRDGYTF. The CDR3 DNA sequence: TGTGCCAGCAGTGGGCTCCGGGATGGCTACACCTTC.

This chain connects TRBV7-3 to TRBJ2-1, with TRBD1 matching over 7 bases. Germline CDR1 SGHTA, CDR2 FQGTGA. The CDR3 extends over 15 amino acids. Trimming cost V 5 bases and J 0 bases; bases outside gene matches: 4. CDR3: CASSPGGSSYNEQFF. CDR3 in DNA: TGTGCCAGCAGCCCAGGGGGAAGCTCCTACAATGAGCAGTTCTTC. The variable domain in full, with the rest retrieved from reference TRBV7-3 and TRBJ2-1, is GAGVSQTPSNKVTEKGKYVELRCDPISGHTALYWYRQSLGQGPEFLIYFQGTGAADDSGLPNDRFFAVRPEGSVSTLKIQRTERGDSAVYLCASSPGGSSYNEQFFGPGTRLTVL.

The rearrangement links TRBV18 to TRBJ1-1; D ambiguous. The CDR3 spans 13 residues. Deletions cut 4 bases from V and 1 base from J, with 7 bases between. Germline-derived CDR1 and CDR2 are KGHSH and LQKENI. The CDR3: CASSRSENTEAFF. CDR3 in DNA: TGTGCCAGCTCACGGTCAGAGAACACTGAAGCTTTCTTT.

This chain links TRBV5-4 with TRBJ2-1; 11 nucleotides agree with TRBD2. The germline gives CDR1 SGHNT, CDR2 YYREEE (reference sequence). The CDR3 length is 14 residues. V trimming: 7 bases; J trimming: 6 bases; junction bases outside the gene matches: 6. This CDR3 reads CASETSGSLNEQFF. Here the CDR3 DNA reads TGTGCCAGCGAAACTAGCGGGAGCCTCAATGAGCAGTTCTTC.

The chain links TRBV5-8 to TRBJ1-5, with 11 bases lining up with TRBD1. CDR3 length: 16 amino acids. The trim removed 2 bases at V and 7 bases at J, leaving 8 bases unmatched. In germline, CDR1 is SGHTS, CDR2 YDEGEE. The CDR3 bases are TGTGCCAGCAGCTTTTTAGGGACAGGGGGACACCAGCCCCAGCATTTT. This gives the protein CASSFLGTGGHQPQHF.

The chain uses TRBV3-1 (or the pseudogene TRBV3-2) and TRBJ1-5; D might be TRBD1 (5 bases). V lost 3 bases, J lost 9 bases, and 15 bases lay in between. Germline CDR1 and CDR2: LGHDT and YNNKEL (reference sequence). This CDR3 is 14 amino acids long. The CDR3 coding sequence is TGTGCCAGCAGCCAGGGACGGGGGTTTTGGCCCCAGCATTTT. It is translated as CASSQGRGFWPQHF.

The V and J genes are TRBV5-1 and TRBJ1-2, with 9 positions matching TRBD1. Germline trimming cut 2 bases from V and 5 bases from J; bases unmatched to any gene: 10. Germline CDR1 is SGHRS and CDR2 is YFSETQ. CDR3 size: 16 residues. The CDR3 spells CASSFLRDRDGYGYTF. CDR3 DNA sequence: TGCGCCAGCAGCTTTCTCCGGGACAGGGATGGTTATGGCTACACCTTC.

The J gene is TRBJ2-7, the V gene TRBV7-6, with a possible D match to TRBD2 (5 bases). Trimming took off 3 bases at V and 7 bases at J, with 13 bases between the two ends. CDR3 size: 13 residues. Germline loops: CDR1 SGHVS, CDR2 FNYEAQ. The CDR3 is CASSLISGEEQYF. The CDR3, as DNA: TGTGCCAGCAGCTTGATATCTGGGGAGGAGCAGTACTTC.

The chain has TRBV5-1 and TRBJ2-5, with a possible D match to TRBD1 (6 bases). This CDR3 contains 16 residues. Deletions cut 5 bases from V and 4 bases from J, with 21 bases between. Germline V gene data show CDR1 as SGHRS and CDR2 as YFSETQ. CDR3 loop: CASRNGQPRARETQYF. CDR3 sequence (DNA): TGCGCCAGCAGAAACGGACAGCCCCGTGCACGAGAGACCCAGTACTTC.

V and J are TRBV21-1 and TRBJ1-1. TRBV21-1 is flagged as a pseudogene. The CDR3 totals 15 residues. The CDR3 region is CASSKRRPRDTEAFF. The CDR3 bases are TGTGCCAGCAGCAAAAGGCGGCCCCGGGACACTGAAGCTTTCTTT.

The genes are TRBV3-1 (or the pseudogene TRBV3-2) and TRBJ2-3; D remains unclear. Germline V gene data show CDR1 as LGHDT and CDR2 as YNNKEL (reference sequence). The CDR3 contains 11 residues. The V end was cut by 6 bases, the J end by 6 bases, with 7 bases between. Here the CDR3 reads CASSARDTQYF. Written as DNA, the CDR3 is TGTGCCAGCAGTGCGCGGGATACGCAGTATTTT.

The chain combines TRBV2 with TRBJ1-6; 9 nucleotides match TRBD1. The J segment lost 8 bases and the V segment lost 4 bases, leaving 3 bases of the junction unmatched. Per germline, CDR1 SNHLY and CDR2 FYNNEI. The CDR3 extends over 14 amino acids. The CDR3 nucleotides read TGTGCCAGCAGTGGGGACAGGGTAGATTCACCCCTCCACTTT. Its protein product is CASSGDRVDSPLHF. Variable domain in full (rest from reference TRBV2 and TRBJ1-6): EPEVTQTPSHQVTQMGQEVILRCVPISNHLYFYWYRQILGQKVEFLVSFYNNEISEKSEIFDDQFSVERPDGSNFTLKIRSTKLEDSAMYFCASSGDRVDSPLHFGNGTRLTVT.

The chain has TRBV6-5 and TRBJ1-2, with no clear D. CDR1 and CDR2 from the germline V gene are MNHEY and SVGAGI. The V end was cut by 7 bases, the J end by 4 bases, with 13 bases between. The CDR3 sequence is 13 residues long. The CDR3 nucleotides are TGTGCCAGCACCACGCGAGGAAGCTATGGCTACACCTTC. Protein: CASTTRGSYGYTF.